This T cell receptor beta chain is from a study of OX40 agonist ivuxolimab in advanced cancers. Study-wide findings and caveats: CD8+ T cells averaged more expanded clones than CD4+. The study did not work out the antigen specificity of the expanded peripheral T cells.

Worth noting for this clone: Antigen specificity is unknown.

CDR3 length: 14 residues. The germline CDR1 and CDR2 sequences are SQVTM and ANQGSEA. V was pared by 4 bases and J by 2 bases, with 7 bases of the junction left unmatched. Some clones are missing from TCRdb's copy, which holds only in-frame ones; the method was immunoSEQ multiplex PCR. This sample has about 54,000 clones, with about 89% found just once. The sequencing used CD4+ or CD8+ T cells sorted from blood, collected in a trial of the OX40 agonist ivuxolimab. The receptor's source is an adult with an advanced solid tumor such as melanoma, head and neck, liver or kidney cancer. The J gene is TRBJ2-7, the V gene TRBV29-1; the match to TRBD2 covers 8 bases. CDR3 loop: CSVAPSGLPYEQYF. Written as DNA, the CDR3 is TGCAGCGTTGCCCCTAGCGGGCTTCCCTACGAGCAGTACTTC.